This is a list of T cell receptor beta chains from one sample in a study of identical twins. Via MiXCR, TCRdb re-called the 5' RACE reads, giving one row per CDR3 protein. Among a few hundred thousand distinct CDR3 sequences listed, roughly 12% were seen once. The same data also went into a second study, on yellow fever vaccine responses in identical twins.

Sequencing was done on a sample of memory (CD45RO+) T cells sorted from blood. Receptor source: a woman between 18 and 30 years old in good health. Both conserved end residues are part of each CDR3. The order of the fields is V gene, J gene, CDR3 length, CDR3 protein.

>TRBV12-3/TRBV12-4|TRBJ2-2|15
CASPREGTATGELFF
>TRBV12-3/TRBV12-4|TRBJ2-7|13
CASSLKLNYEQYF
>TRBV12-3/TRBV12-4|TRBJ2-7|14
CASSLQGAYAEQYF
>TRBV11-2|TRBJ1-1|17
CASSWLRVGSLHTEAFF
>TRBV6-5|TRBJ2-2|15
CASSSQGAVTGELFF
>TRBV5-1|TRBJ2-1|15
CASSLGSGRDNEQFF
>TRBV28|TRBJ1-2|15
CASSEQGAALYGYTF
>TRBV29-1|TRBJ1-4|13
CSVQGAANEKLFF
>TRBV20-1|TRBJ1-3|13
CSAPDPRGNTIYF
>TRBV5-1|TRBJ2-1|16
CASSERTSGGAGEQFF
>TRBV6-1|TRBJ2-5|15
CASLERDRPQETQYF
>TRBV6-2/TRBV6-3|TRBJ1-2|15
CASKISLGTTYGYTF
>TRBV5-1|TRBJ2-7|14
CASRTGTLHYEQYF
>TRBV15|TRBJ2-5|17
CATSSLTEMAERETQYF
>TRBV6-7|TRBJ2-6|21
CASTGPRGAPLDASGANVLTF
>TRBV29-1|TRBJ2-3|13
CSAVGQVKDTQYF
>TRBV20-1|TRBJ2-1|18
CSARDRIRGEGLYNEQFF
>TRBV7-9|TRBJ1-4|14
CASSEGQGYQKLFF
>TRBV20-1|TRBJ2-5|16
CSARGGGTSFAETQYF
>TRBV6-5|TRBJ2-2|17
CASSYSGAGASTGELFF
>TRBV15|TRBJ1-5|17
CATSPGTGGPGNQPQHF
>TRBV6-2/TRBV6-3|TRBJ2-1|18
CASTGLAGAGTSYNEQFF
>TRBV28|TRBJ2-3|16
CASSFFASGSTDTQYF
>TRBV7-2|TRBJ2-1|12
CASSTDRVPRFF
>TRBV5-1|TRBJ1-2|14
CASSLAYVTGGYTF
>TRBV3-1|TRBJ2-1|14
CASSQEGAHNEQFF
>TRBV28|TRBJ2-1|12
CASLASGHEQFF
>TRBV4-1|TRBJ1-4|14
CASSQDSFNEKLFF
>TRBV15|TRBJ2-4|15
CATSIDRGSKNIQYF
>TRBV4-3|TRBJ2-4|14
CASSRGIGRNIQYF
>TRBV14|TRBJ2-1|18
CASSQRHEGWASYNEQFF
>TRBV6-1|TRBJ1-6|15
CASSRTGKDNSPLHF